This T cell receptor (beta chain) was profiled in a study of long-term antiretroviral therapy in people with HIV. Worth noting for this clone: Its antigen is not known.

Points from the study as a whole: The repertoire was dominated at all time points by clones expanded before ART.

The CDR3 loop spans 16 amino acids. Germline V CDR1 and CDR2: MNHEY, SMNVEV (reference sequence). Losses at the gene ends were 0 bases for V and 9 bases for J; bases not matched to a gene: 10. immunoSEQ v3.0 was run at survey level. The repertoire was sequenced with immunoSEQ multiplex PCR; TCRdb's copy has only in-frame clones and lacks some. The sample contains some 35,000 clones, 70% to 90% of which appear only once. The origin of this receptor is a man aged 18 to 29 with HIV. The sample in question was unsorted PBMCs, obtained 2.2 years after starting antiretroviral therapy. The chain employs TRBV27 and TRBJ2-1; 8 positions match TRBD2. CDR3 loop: CASSLSPSGSLSEQFF. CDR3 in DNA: TGTGCCAGCAGTTTATCGCCCAGCGGGAGTCTTAGTGAGCAGTTCTTC.